This passage covers 13 T cell receptor beta chains from one sample sequenced in a study of blood T cells in healthy people across ages. The second PCR ran about 6 to 12 cycles with a sample-barcoded 5' primer and J-beta primers. MiXCR, run by TCRdb on the 5' RACE reads, gives a single entry per CDR3 protein. The data contain fewer than 1,000,000 distinct CDR3 sequences, about 47% of them singletons. Sequencing was carried out using blood. Receptor source: a man of 80 years or more in good health.

The V and J genes are TRBV20-1 and TRBJ2-1; D call uncertain. The V gene's germline CDR1 is DFQATT and CDR2 SNEGSKA (reference sequence). CDR3 length: 14 amino acids. Trimming pared 4 bases from V and 0 bases from J, leaving 10 bases between. CDR3 residues: CSAIDQSSYNEQFF. DNA of the CDR3: TGCAGTGCTATCGACCAGAGCTCCTACAATGAGCAGTTCTTC.

The chain recombines TRBV4-3 with TRBJ1-1; D is undetermined. The V end lost 2 bases, the J end lost 1 base, and 5 bases lay between the germline ends. The CDR3 runs 13 residues. CDR1 and CDR2 from the germline V gene are LGHNA and YSLEER. DNA for the CDR3: TGCGCCAGCAGCCAACACTGGAACACTGAAGCTTTCTTT. Translation: CASSQHWNTEAFF.

The V and J genes are TRBV2 and TRBJ1-2; D gene uncertain. The germline V gene has CDR1 SNHLY and CDR2 FYNNEI. This CDR3 region has 13 residues. Trimming stripped 3 bases from V and 1 base from J, with 6 bases between. The CDR3 loop reads CASSEAHNYGYTF. The CDR3 bases are TGTGCCAGCAGTGAGGCCCATAACTATGGCTACACCTTC.

V is TRBV6-2 or TRBV6-3 and J is TRBJ2-7; 7 bases align to TRBD2. The CDR3 runs 15 residues. Germline V gives CDR1 MNHEY, CDR2 SVGEGT. The trim removed 2 bases at V and 5 bases at J, leaving 9 bases unmatched. The CDR3 loop is CASSYGGGVLNEQYF. The CDR3 bases are TGTGCCAGCAGTTACGGGGGGGGAGTACTCAACGAGCAGTACTTC.

The gene calls are TRBV7-3 and TRBJ2-5; 11 nucleotides agree with TRBD2. J gave up 3 bases and V 5 bases, and 5 bases lay outside the gene matches. The germline V gene encodes CDR1 SGHTA and CDR2 FQGTGA. The CDR3 covers 15 residues. CDR3 region: CASSPKGLAEETQYF. The CDR3 nucleotides are TGTGCCAGCAGCCCGAAGGGACTAGCGGAAGAGACCCAGTACTTC.

The chain is built from TRBV10-2 and TRBJ1-2; D is unresolved. The CDR3 spans 13 residues. Between the trimmed V and J ends, which lost 0 bases and 3 bases, there was a span of 5 bases. Germline V gene sequence: CDR1 WSHSY, CDR2 SAAADI. This CDR3 reads CASSESVDYGYTF. In DNA form, the CDR3 reads TGCGCCAGCAGTGAGTCGGTCGACTATGGCTACACCTTC.

J is TRBJ2-2 and V is TRBV7-6; no clear D gene. The V gene lost 1 base and the J gene lost 8 bases, with 17 bases spanning the gap. CDR1 and CDR2 from the germline V gene are SGHVS and FNYEAQ. The CDR3 extends over 16 amino acids. The CDR3: CASSLVSVVGSGELFF. CDR3 DNA sequence: TGTGCCAGCAGCTTAGTATCCGTCGTAGGGTCAGGGGAGCTGTTTTTT. The entire variable domain, with the rest obtained from reference TRBV7-6 and TRBJ2-2, is as follows: GAGVSQSPRYKVTKRGQDVALRCDPISGHVSLYWYRQALGQGPEFLTYFNYEAQQDKSGLPNDRFSAERPEGSISTLTIQRTEQRDSAMYRCASSLVSVVGSGELFFGEGSRLTVL.

This clonotype turned up a few times. The V gene is TRBV20-1, the J gene TRBJ2-5, with unresolved D. V was shortened by 0 bases and J by 2 bases, with 13 bases between the two germline ends. The CDR3 runs to 15 residues. Looked up from germline, CDR1 is DFQATT and CDR2 is SNEGSKA (reference sequence). CDR3 coding DNA: TGCAGTGCTAGAGAACCGGCTAGACTTCAAGAGACCCAGTACTTC. This encodes CSAREPARLQETQYF.

CDR3 in DNA: TGCAGTGCTAGGGATTGGACTAGCGCAAAACAGTTCTTC. This codes for CSARDWTSAKQFF. This chain connects TRBV20-1 to TRBJ2-1; 9 nucleotides align to TRBD2. The length of the CDR3 is 13 residues. V gave up 3 bases and J gave up 13 bases; unmatched junction bases: 10. Germline CDR1 and CDR2: DFQATT and SNEGSKA (reference sequence).

The V gene is TRBV7-8, the J gene TRBJ2-3; 9 bases fit TRBD2. Looked up from germline, CDR1 is SGHVS and CDR2 is FQNEAQ. After removal of 5 bases from V and 1 base from J, the junction contained 7 bases not matched to a gene. This CDR3 is 16 amino acids long. CDR3 sequence reads: CASSLRLAVGTDTQYF. In nucleotides, the CDR3 is TGTGCCAGCAGCCTCAGACTAGCGGTGGGCACAGATACGCAGTATTTT.

This chain uses TRBV29-1 with TRBJ2-3; TRBD2 aligns across 8 bases. CDR3 length: 14 amino acids. V was clipped by 1 base and J by 4 bases; unmatched bases: 4. Per germline, CDR1 SQVTM and CDR2 ANQGSEA. The CDR3 is CSVEVGGGPDTQYF. The DNA of the CDR3 is TGCAGCGTTGAAGTTGGCGGGGGGCCAGATACGCAGTATTTT.

This rearrangement joins TRBV7-3 to TRBJ2-3, with 9 nucleotides matching TRBD2. The CDR3 spans 16 residues. CDR1 is SGHTA and CDR2 is FQGTGA in the germline V gene. V lost 5 bases to trimming and J lost 2 bases; unmatched junction nucleotides: 8. CDR3 loop: CASSPQGLADTDTQYF. Here the CDR3 DNA reads TGTGCCAGCAGCCCGCAGGGACTAGCAGACACAGATACGCAGTATTTT. The variable domain in full, with the rest retrieved from reference TRBV7-3 and TRBJ2-3, is GAGVSQTPSNKVTEKGKYVELRCDPISGHTALYWYRQSLGQGPEFLIYFQGTGAADDSGLPNDRFFAVRPEGSVSTLKIQRTERGDSAVYLCASSPQGLADTDTQYFGPGTRLTVL.

This clonotype was found once. The chain employs TRBV27 and TRBJ2-3; no definite D call. V was pared by 3 bases and J by 1 base, with 11 bases between. Per germline, CDR1 MNHEY and CDR2 SMNVEV (reference sequence). The CDR3 loop spans 15 amino acids. The CDR3 bases are TGTGCCAGCAGTTTCGGCCAATCGGGCACAGATACGCAGTATTTT. Amino acids: CASSFGQSGTDTQYF.